The clone carrying this T cell receptor (beta chain) turned up a few times. Antigen: not known. This sample stems from a study of T cell repertoires in cytomegalovirus infection. On the study more broadly: Both CMV infection and a matching HLA type were indicated by public TCR beta signatures.

Study-wide results and caveats: Dominating the ex vivo response were HLA-C-restricted CMV-specific TCR beta clonotypes. Pooled public TCR beta family frequency picked out CMV carriers with the relevant HLA.

TCRdb re-analysed the reads in MiXCR, keeping a single row per CDR3 protein. The data show 150,000 to 200,000 distinct CDR3 sequences, with 8.5% to 10% seen just once and approximately 4.2% held by the top ten. The V gene's germline CDR1 is MNHEY and CDR2 SVGAGI. The CDR3 is made up of 12 amino acids. V trimming: 6 bases; J trimming: 6 bases; junction bases outside the gene matches: 2. This chain joins TRBV6-5 and TRBJ1-2, with 9 nucleotides matching TRBD1. This receptor was identified in a human donor in good health (CMV status not recorded). Some clones in this sample may be carry-over from other donors' samples. Sequences were obtained from PBMCs. The CDR3 loop reads CASRRTGDGYTF. The CDR3, as DNA: TGTGCCAGCAGAAGGACAGGGGATGGCTACACCTTC.